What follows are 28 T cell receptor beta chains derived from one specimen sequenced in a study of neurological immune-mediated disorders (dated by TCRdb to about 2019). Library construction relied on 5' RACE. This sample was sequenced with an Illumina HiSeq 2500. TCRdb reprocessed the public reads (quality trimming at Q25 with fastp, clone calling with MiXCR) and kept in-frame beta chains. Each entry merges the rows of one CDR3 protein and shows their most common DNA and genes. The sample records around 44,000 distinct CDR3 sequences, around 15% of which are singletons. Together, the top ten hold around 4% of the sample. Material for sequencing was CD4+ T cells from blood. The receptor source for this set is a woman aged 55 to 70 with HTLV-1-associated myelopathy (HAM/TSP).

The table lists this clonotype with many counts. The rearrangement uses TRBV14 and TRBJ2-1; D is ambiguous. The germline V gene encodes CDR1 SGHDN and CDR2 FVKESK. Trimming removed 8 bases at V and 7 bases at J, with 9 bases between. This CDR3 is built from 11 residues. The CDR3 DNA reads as TGTGCCAGCGCCACCCTGAATGAGCAGTTCTTC. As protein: CASATLNEQFF. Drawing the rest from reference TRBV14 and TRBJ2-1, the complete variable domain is EAGVTQFPSHSVIEKGQTVTLRCDPISGHDNLYWYRRVMGKEIKFLLHFVKESKQDESGMPNNRFLAERTGGTYSTLKVQPAELEDSGVYFCASATLNEQFFGPGTRLTVL.

In DNA, the CDR3 is TGCGCCAGCAGCTTGCCTAGCGGGGGGGAGGATGAGCAGTTCTTC. Protein product: CASSLPSGGEDEQFF. The V call is TRBV5-1, the J call TRBJ2-1; 12 bases agree with TRBD2. The trim removed 1 base at V and 8 bases at J, leaving 4 bases unmatched. The CDR3 spans 15 residues. Germline CDR1 and CDR2: SGHRS and YFSETQ.

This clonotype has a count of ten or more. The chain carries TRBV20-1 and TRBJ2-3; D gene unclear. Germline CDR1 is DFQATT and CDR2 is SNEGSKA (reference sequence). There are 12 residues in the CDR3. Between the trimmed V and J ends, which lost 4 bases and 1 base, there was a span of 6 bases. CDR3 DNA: TGCAGTGCTAACCGGGGCACAGATACGCAGTATTTT. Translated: CSANRGTDTQYF.

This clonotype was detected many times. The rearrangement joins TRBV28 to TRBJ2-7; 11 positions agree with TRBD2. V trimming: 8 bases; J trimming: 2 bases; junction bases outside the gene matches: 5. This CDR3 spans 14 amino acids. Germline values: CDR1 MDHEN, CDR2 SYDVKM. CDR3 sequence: CASLAGGFAYEQYF. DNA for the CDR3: TGTGCCAGCCTAGCGGGGGGCTTTGCCTACGAGCAGTACTTC.

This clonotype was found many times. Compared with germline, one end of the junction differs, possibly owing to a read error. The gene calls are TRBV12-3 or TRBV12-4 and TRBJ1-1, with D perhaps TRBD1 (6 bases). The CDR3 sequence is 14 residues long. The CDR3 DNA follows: TGCGCCAGCAGCCCGACAGGTTTGAACACTGAAGCTTTCTTT. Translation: CASSPTGLNTEAFF.

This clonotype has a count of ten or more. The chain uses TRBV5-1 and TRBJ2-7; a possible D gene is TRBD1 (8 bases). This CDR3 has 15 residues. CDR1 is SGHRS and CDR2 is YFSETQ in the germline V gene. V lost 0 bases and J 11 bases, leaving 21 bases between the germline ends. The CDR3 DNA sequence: TGCGCCAGCAGCTTGGTTGTCCAGGGGGCCCGGGAGGAGTACTTC. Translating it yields CASSLVVQGAREEYF.

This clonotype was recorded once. CDR3 protein: CASSSRDRETYEQYF. The CDR3 nucleotides are TGTGCCAGCAGCTCCCGGGACAGGGAGACCTACGAGCAGTACTTC. The gene calls are TRBV7-9 and TRBJ2-7, with 9 nucleotides matching TRBD1. The CDR3 loop spans 15 amino acids. V shed 4 bases and J 2 bases; nucleotides not matched to a gene: 6. CDR1 is SEHNR and CDR2 is FQNEAQ in the germline V gene (reference sequence).

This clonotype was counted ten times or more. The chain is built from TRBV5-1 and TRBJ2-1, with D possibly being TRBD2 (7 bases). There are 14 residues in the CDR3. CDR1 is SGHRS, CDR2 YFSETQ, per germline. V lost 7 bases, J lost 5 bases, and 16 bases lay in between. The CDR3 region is CASSWGGDNNEQFF. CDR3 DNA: TGCGCCAGCTCATGGGGGGGCGACAACAATGAGCAGTTCTTC.

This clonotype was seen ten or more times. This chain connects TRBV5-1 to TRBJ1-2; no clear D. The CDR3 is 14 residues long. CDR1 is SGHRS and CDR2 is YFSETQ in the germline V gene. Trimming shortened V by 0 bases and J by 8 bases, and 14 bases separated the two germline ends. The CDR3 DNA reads TGCGCCAGCAGCTTGGGGAACGAAAATGTGGGCTACACCTTC. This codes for CASSLGNENVGYTF.

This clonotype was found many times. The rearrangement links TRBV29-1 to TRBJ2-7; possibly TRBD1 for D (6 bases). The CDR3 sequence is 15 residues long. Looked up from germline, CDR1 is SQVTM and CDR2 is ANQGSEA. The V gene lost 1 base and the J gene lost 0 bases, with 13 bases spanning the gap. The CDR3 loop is CSVEAQGSSSYEQYF. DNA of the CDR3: TGCAGCGTTGAAGCCCAGGGGTCTAGCTCCTACGAGCAGTACTTC.

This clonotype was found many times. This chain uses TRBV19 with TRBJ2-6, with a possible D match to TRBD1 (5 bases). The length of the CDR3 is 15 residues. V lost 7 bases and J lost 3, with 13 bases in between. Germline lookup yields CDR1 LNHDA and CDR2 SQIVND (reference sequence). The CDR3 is CASMLGASGANVLTF. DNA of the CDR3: TGTGCCAGTATGCTAGGGGCAAGTGGGGCCAACGTCCTGACTTTC.

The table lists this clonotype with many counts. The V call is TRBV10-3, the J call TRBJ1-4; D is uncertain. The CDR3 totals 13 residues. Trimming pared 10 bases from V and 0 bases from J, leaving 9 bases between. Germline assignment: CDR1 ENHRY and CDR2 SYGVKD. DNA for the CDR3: TGTGCCACGACCAAGGCAACTAATGAAAAACTGTTTTTT. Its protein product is CATTKATNEKLFF.

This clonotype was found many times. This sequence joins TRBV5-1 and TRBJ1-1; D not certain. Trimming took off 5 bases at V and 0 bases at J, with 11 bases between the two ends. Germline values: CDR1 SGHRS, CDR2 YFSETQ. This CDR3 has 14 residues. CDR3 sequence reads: CASSLAVMNTEAFF. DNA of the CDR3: TGCGCCAGCAGTCTAGCCGTTATGAACACTGAAGCTTTCTTT.

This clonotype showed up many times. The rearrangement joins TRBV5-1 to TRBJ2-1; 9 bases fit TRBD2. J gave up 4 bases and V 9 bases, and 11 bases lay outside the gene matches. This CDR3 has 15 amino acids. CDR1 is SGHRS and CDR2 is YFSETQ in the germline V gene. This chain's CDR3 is CATHSGGTNYNEQFF. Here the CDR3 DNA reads TGCGCCACCCATAGCGGGGGCACAAATTACAATGAGCAGTTCTTC.

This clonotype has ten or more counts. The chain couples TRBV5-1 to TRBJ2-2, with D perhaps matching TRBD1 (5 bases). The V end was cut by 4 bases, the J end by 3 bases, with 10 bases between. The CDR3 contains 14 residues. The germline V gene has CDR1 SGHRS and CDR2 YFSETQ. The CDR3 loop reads CASSPGRDTGELFF. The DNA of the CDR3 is TGCGCCAGCAGCCCCGGCAGGGACACCGGGGAGCTGTTTTTT.

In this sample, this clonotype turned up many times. Here the CDR3 DNA reads TGTGCCAGCAGCTTGGTAGTAGGGACCCTGGACTATGGCTACACCTTC. Protein product: CASSLVVGTLDYGYTF. V usage is TRBV5-6 and J usage is TRBJ1-2; TRBD1 might be the D (5 bases). The V end lost 0 bases, the J end lost 3 bases, and 15 bases lay between the germline ends. The CDR3 covers 16 residues. Germline assignment: CDR1 SGHDT and CDR2 YYEEEE. Full variable domain (rest looked up from reference TRBV5-6 and TRBJ1-2): DAGVTQSPTHLIKTRGQQVTLRCSPKSGHDTVSWYQQALGQGPQFIFQYYEEEERQRGNFPDRFSGHQFPNYSSELNVNALLLGDSALYLCASSLVVGTLDYGYTFGSGTRLTVV.

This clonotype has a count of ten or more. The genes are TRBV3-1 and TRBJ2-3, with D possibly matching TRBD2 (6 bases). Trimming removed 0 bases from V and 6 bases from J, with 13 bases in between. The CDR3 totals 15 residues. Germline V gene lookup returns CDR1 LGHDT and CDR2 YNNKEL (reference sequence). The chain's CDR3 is CASSQDRRGWDTQYF. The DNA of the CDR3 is TGTGCCAGCAGCCAAGATAGGAGGGGATGGGATACGCAGTATTTT.

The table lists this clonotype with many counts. The CDR3 DNA is TGTGCCAGCAGTCGTAGGCCCTTTTCCGGGACAGCCTTACCTGGGGCCAACGTCCTGACTTTC. This codes for CASSRRPFSGTALPGANVLTF. V and J are TRBV12-3 or TRBV12-4 and TRBJ2-6; 7 nucleotides agree with TRBD1. The CDR3 has 21 residues. J gave up 2 bases and V 5 bases, and 21 bases lay outside the gene matches.

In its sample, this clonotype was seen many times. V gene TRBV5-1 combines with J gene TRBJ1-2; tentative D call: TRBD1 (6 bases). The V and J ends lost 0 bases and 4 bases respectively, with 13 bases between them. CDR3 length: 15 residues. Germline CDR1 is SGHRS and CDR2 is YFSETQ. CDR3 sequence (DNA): TGCGCCAGCAGCTTGGCCGGGGGCTTGGGCTATGGCTACACCTTC. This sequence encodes CASSLAGGLGYGYTF.

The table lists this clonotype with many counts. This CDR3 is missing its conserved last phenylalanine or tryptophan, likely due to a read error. In nucleotides, the CDR3 is TGCAGTGCTAGAGTCCGGGCGGGGGGTTCCTCCTACGAGCAGTACTTA. Translation gives CSARVRAGGSSYEQYL. The chain uses TRBV20-1 and TRBJ2-7, with 8 bases aligning to TRBD2. CDR1 is DFQATT, CDR2 SNEGSKA, per germline (reference sequence). V shed 1 base, J shed 0 bases, and the junction held 8 bases outside the gene matches. The CDR3 is made up of 16 amino acids.

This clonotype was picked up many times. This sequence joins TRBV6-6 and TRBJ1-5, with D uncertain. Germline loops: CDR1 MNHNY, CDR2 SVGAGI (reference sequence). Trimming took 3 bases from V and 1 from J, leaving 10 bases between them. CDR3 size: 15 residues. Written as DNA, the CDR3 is TGTGCCAGCAGTTATTCCACAGAAAGCAATCAGCCCCAGCATTTT. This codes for CASSYSTESNQPQHF.

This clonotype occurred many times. CDR3 in amino acids: CASSFSSLTDTQYF. The CDR3 nucleotides read TGCGCCAGCAGCTTTTCGTCACTCACAGATACGCAGTATTTT. The J gene is TRBJ2-3, the V gene TRBV5-1, with unresolved D. Germline V gives CDR1 SGHRS, CDR2 YFSETQ. Trimming removed 2 bases from V and 2 bases from J, with 9 bases in between. CDR3 length: 14 amino acids.

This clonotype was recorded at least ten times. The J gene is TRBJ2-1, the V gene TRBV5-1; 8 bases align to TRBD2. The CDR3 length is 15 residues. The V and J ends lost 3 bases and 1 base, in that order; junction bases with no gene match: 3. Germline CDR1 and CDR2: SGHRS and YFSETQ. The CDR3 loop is CASSSRGGSYNEQFF. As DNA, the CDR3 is TGCGCCAGCAGCTCCCGGGGGGGGTCCTACAATGAGCAGTTCTTC.

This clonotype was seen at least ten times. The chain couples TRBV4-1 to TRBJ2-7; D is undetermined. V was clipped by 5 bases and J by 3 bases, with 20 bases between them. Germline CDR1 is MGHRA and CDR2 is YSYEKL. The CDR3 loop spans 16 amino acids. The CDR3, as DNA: TGCGCCAGCAGCTCCAACCGCCCAATGTCCCTCTACGAGCAGTACTTC. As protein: CASSSNRPMSLYEQYF.

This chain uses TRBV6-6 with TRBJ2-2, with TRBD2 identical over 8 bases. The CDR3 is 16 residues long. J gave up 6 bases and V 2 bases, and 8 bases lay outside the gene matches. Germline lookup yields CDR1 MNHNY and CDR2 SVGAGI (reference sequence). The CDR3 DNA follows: TGTGCCAGCAGTTACCTGGCGGGGGGAGGATCCGGGGAGCTGTTTTTT. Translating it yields CASSYLAGGGSGELFF.

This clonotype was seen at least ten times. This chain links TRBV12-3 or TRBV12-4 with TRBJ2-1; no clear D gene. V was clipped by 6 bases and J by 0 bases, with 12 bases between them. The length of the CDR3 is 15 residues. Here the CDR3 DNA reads TGTGCCAGCAGAAGTTTTATGAGCTCCTACAATGAGCAGTTCTTC. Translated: CASRSFMSSYNEQFF.

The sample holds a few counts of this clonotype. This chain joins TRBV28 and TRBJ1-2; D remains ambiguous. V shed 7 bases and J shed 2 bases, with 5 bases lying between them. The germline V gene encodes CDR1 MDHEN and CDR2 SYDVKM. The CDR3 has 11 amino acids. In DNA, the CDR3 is TGTGCCAGCATGCTAAACTATGGCTACACCTTC. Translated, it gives CASMLNYGYTF.

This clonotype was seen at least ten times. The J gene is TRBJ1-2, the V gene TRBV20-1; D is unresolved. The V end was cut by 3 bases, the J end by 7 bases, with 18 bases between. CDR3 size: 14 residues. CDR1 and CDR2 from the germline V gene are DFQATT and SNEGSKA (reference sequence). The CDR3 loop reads CSARPGGPQIGYTF. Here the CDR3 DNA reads TGCAGTGCTAGGCCCGGTGGGCCCCAAATTGGCTACACCTTC.